Sequencing of this T cell receptor (beta chain) was carried out in a study of OX40 agonist ivuxolimab in advanced cancers. Background on the study: Ivuxolimab is a fully human IgG2 antibody that activates OX40 (CD134). Around 40% of patients had received prior checkpoint inhibitor therapy. Partial responses occurred in Three dose-escalation patients, one with hepatocellular carcinoma and two with cutaneous melanoma.

Assay used: immunoSEQ multiplex PCR; TCRdb lists only in-frame clones, some missing. The repertoire has about 36,000 clones, under 85% of them found once; the top ten carry 13%. CDR3 length equals 13 residues. Germline V gives CDR1 SGHRS, CDR2 YFSETQ. J gave up 8 bases and V 6 bases, and 8 bases lay outside the gene matches. The material was CD4+ or CD8+ T cells sorted from blood, obtained in a trial of the OX40 agonist ivuxolimab. The rearrangement links TRBV5-1 to TRBJ2-1; TRBD1 aligns across 7 bases. This sequence originates from an adult with an advanced solid tumor such as melanoma, head and neck, liver or kidney cancer. This chain's CDR3 is CASTPTGQDEQFF. CDR3 nucleotides: TGCGCCAGCACACCGACAGGGCAGGATGAGCAGTTCTTC.